What follows are 13 T cell receptor beta chains derived from one specimen sequenced in a study of OX40 agonist ivuxolimab in advanced cancers. This table comes from immunoSEQ multiplex PCR, and its TCRdb copy is limited to in-frame clones, with some not included. Counted here are some 68,000 clones, approximately 89% occurring once; the ten biggest clones make up roughly 2%. Sequenced here: CD4+ or CD8+ T cells sorted from blood, sampled in a trial of the OX40 agonist ivuxolimab. The source is an adult with an advanced solid tumor such as melanoma, head and neck, liver or kidney cancer.

The chain employs TRBV7-2 and TRBJ1-1; 9 bases match TRBD1. Trimming at V came to 4 bases and at J to 6 bases, leaving 9 bases not matched to a gene. The CDR3 has 15 amino acids. Looked up from germline, CDR1 is SGHTA and CDR2 is FQGNSA. CDR3 DNA sequence: TGTGCCAGCAGCTCCTCCGGGACAGGGATGTCTGAAGCTTTCTTT. Its translation: CASSSSGTGMSEAFF.

The chain couples TRBV7-9 to TRBJ2-7; no firm D call. The CDR3 consists of 14 residues. The V gene's germline CDR1 is SEHNR and CDR2 FQNEAQ (reference sequence). V lost 6 bases to trimming and J lost 5 bases, with 17 bases between them. The CDR3 region has the DNA TGTGCCAGCAGTCGAGACTTAGGTTGGGACGAGCAGTACTTC. The encoded protein is CASSRDLGWDEQYF.

The chain employs TRBV6-4 and TRBJ2-1; 10 positions agree with TRBD2. This CDR3 is 14 amino acids long. Per germline, CDR1 MRHNA and CDR2 SNTAGT. The V segment lost 8 bases and the J segment 4 bases; nucleotides outside the gene matches: 5. The chain's CDR3 is CASAQREGYNEQFF. CDR3 nucleotides: TGTGCCAGCGCCCAGCGGGAGGGTTACAATGAGCAGTTCTTC.

The chain couples TRBV5-1 to TRBJ2-3; possibly TRBD1 or TRBD2 for D (5 bases each). Trimming pared 4 bases from V and 6 bases from J, leaving 15 bases between. There are 14 residues in the CDR3. Germline CDR1 SGHRS, CDR2 YFSETQ. The CDR3 is CASSPLVGEDTQYF. The CDR3 DNA sequence: TGCGCCAGCAGCCCTCTAGTGGGGGAGGATACGCAGTATTTT.

This chain links TRBV11-2 with TRBJ2-1; 7 bases align to TRBD2. The CDR3 runs to 15 residues. Per germline, CDR1 SGHAT and CDR2 FQNNGV. V dropped 8 bases and J dropped 5; count of bases not matched to a gene: 12. CDR3 nucleotide sequence: TGTGCCAGCTCGAGCGGGACCTACGCCAACAATGAGCAGTTCTTC. Translated: CASSSGTYANNEQFF.

In DNA, the CDR3 is TGTGCCATCAGTGAGGGCAGCCAAGAGAAAGGACATGGCTACACCTTC. Residues: CAISEGSQEKGHGYTF. The rearrangement uses TRBV10-3 and TRBJ1-2, with D unclear. CDR3 size: 16 residues. V lost 2 bases to trimming and J lost 6 bases, with 19 bases between them. CDR1 and CDR2 from the germline V gene are ENHRY and SYGVKD.

This chain joins TRBV4-2 and TRBJ2-5, with 7 bases matching TRBD1. Trimming cost V 2 bases and J 2 bases; bases outside gene matches: 11. This CDR3 is 17 amino acids long. Germline CDR1 LGHNA, CDR2 YNFKEQ. The CDR3 DNA is TGTGCCAGCAGCCAACGCTATTCTCCGGGACAGCAAGAGACCCAGTACTTC. It encodes CASSQRYSPGQQETQYF.

The V gene is TRBV5-4, the J gene TRBJ2-7; D is possibly TRBD1 or TRBD2 (6 bases each). V was cut by 3 bases and J by 4 bases, with 17 bases left in between. Looked up from germline, CDR1 is SGHNT and CDR2 is YYREEE (reference sequence). This CDR3 is 15 amino acids long. The CDR3 loop reads CASSSLSSGAYEQYF. The CDR3 DNA follows: TGTGCCAGCAGCTCTCTCAGTTCGGGGGCATACGAGCAGTACTTC.

The rearrangement uses TRBV6-1 and TRBJ2-6; D gene unclear. CDR1 MNHNS and CDR2 SASEGT come from the germline V gene. The CDR3 is 14 residues long. The V end was cut by 5 bases, the J end by 4 bases, with 9 bases between. CDR3 loop: CASSLIVGANVLTF. CDR3 coding DNA: TGTGCCAGCAGTCTCATTGTGGGGGCCAACGTCCTGACTTTC.

The chain combines TRBV2 with TRBJ2-7, with TRBD2 identical over 11 bases. Germline lookup yields CDR1 SNHLY and CDR2 FYNNEI. V trimming: 6 bases; J trimming: 4 bases; junction bases outside the gene matches: 8. The CDR3 totals 15 residues. CDR3 nucleotide sequence: TGTGCCAGCAGAGCAGTAGCGGGAGGGGGGTACGAGCAGTACTTC. Translated, it gives CASRAVAGGGYEQYF.

This clone has only one observation. DNA for the CDR3: TGTGCCAGCAGCTCACGCCGCGGAGCTCGATCGGAGACCCAGTACTTC. It is translated as CASSSRRGARSETQYF. The chain joins TRBV5-6 to TRBJ2-5, with D hard to call. Germline CDR1 SGHDT, CDR2 YYEEEE. V was cut by 3 bases and J by 5 bases, with 20 bases left in between. The CDR3 has 16 amino acids.

The chain is built from TRBV7-3 and TRBJ2-2; D possibly uses TRBD1 or TRBD2 (5 bases each). The V end was cut by 5 bases, the J end by 2 bases, with 12 bases between. There are 15 residues in the CDR3. Germline CDR1 reads SGHTA; CDR2 reads FQGTGA. CDR3: CASSLGRLNTGELFF. CDR3 nucleotides: TGTGCCAGCAGCCTGGGACGGCTAAACACCGGGGAGCTGTTTTTT. Full variable domain (remainder filled in from reference TRBV7-3 and TRBJ2-2): GAGVSQTPSNKVTEKGKYVELRCDPISGHTALYWYRQSLGQGPEFLIYFQGTGAADDSGLPNDRFFAVRPEGSVSTLKIQRTERGDSAVYLCASSLGRLNTGELFFGEGSRLTVL.

This clone appeared a few times. The chain is built from TRBV25-1 and TRBJ1-2; no clear D gene. Germline lookup yields CDR1 MGHDK and CDR2 SYGVNS. Trimming took 7 bases from V and 10 from J, leaving 4 bases between them. This CDR3 has 8 residues. CDR3 coding DNA: TGTGCCAGCACTTACTACACCTTC. This sequence encodes CASTYYTF.